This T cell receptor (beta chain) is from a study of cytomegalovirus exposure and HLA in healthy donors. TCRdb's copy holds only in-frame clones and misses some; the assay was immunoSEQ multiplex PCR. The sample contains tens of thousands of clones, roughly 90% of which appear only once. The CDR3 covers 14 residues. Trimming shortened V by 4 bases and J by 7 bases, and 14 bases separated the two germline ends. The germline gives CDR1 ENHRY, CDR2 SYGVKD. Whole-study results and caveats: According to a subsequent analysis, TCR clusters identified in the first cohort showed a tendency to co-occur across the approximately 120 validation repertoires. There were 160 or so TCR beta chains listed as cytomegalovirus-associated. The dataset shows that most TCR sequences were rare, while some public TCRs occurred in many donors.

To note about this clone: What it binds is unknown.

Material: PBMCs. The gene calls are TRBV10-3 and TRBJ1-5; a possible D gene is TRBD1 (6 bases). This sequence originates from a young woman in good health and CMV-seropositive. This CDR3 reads CAISGNRVGQPQHF. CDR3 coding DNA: TGTGCCATCAGTGGGAACAGGGTCGGGCAGCCCCAGCATTTT.